This entry describes one TCR beta chain. Its antigen is not yet known. Nothing much larger sits one base from this clone, and base qualities are not available. Taken from cysteine to phenylalanine, the CDR3 has 11 residues. Left in the record is the CDR3 DNA by itself, 33 bases read in frame from the first base. Trimming takes 7 bases from V and 8 bases from J, and the germline ends sit 12 bases apart. CDR1 and CDR2 (DFQATT, SNEGSKA) derive from the germline V gene (reference sequence). The sample originates from a study of blood T cells in healthy people across ages (dated by TCRdb to 2013 to 2016). For the study in its entirety: In model experiments, roughly one uniquely barcoded TCR beta cDNA molecule per two T cells was captured by template switching. The study measured age-related changes in TCR beta repertoire diversity using deep sequencing normalized with unique cDNA molecular identifiers. The donors were split into four age groups: young (average 16 years), middle-aged (over 35), aged (around 67) and long-lived (82). Donors of different ages were randomly distributed across sequencing lanes to avoid experimental bias. The study analyzed two additional independent replicas of 1 million unique cDNA reads from the same blood draw for two donors, one aged 18 to 29 and one aged 80 or older. Broad study findings and their caveats: Because profiling used bulk unsorted PBMCs, naive and antigen-experienced compartments could not be compared conclusively. The percentage of naive T cells measured by flow cytometry correlated strongly with observed TCR beta diversity. As age increased, observed TCR beta diversity per million T cells dropped in a roughly linear way, and a significant reduction was already evident by age 40. Donor CMV infection status was unknown, potentially confounding age-related changes in expanded clonotypes. Compared with the aged group, more naive CD4+ T cells, fewer expanded clones and increased TCR diversity were shown by the long-lived group, suggesting age selection. Total diversity estimates from one million sequenced T cells were considered lower bounds and underestimates.

The roughly 39 donors, aged about 6 to 100 years, were systemically healthy Caucasian individuals from Russia. Approximately 9 milliliters of peripheral blood were collected from each donor into EDTA-treated Vacutainer tubes. Ficoll-Paque density-gradient centrifugation was used to isolate PBMCs, with at least 7 million per sample. Trizol reagent was used to extract total RNA from the PBMCs, yielding at least 6 micrograms per sample. The percentages of naive CD45RAhigh/CD27high T cells were determined by flow cytometry on a PBMC aliquot from every donor. Libraries came from 5' RACE. Sequencing took place on an Illumina HiSeq 2500. A second 7 to 11 cycle PCR used a sample-barcoded 5' primer and a J-beta primer mix. Each TCR beta cDNA molecule received a unique molecular identifier from a template-switch 5' adaptor carrying 12 random nucleotides. At least 3 million CDR3-containing paired-end reads were obtained from each sample. The Mint cDNA synthesis kit, primed by a TRBC-specific oligonucleotide, was used to synthesize first-strand cDNA from all RNA. Following uracil-DNA glycosylase treatment, a first 18-cycle PCR with universal primers M1SS and BC2_uni_R was performed on all cDNA. On the study's bioinformatics: For normalization, 1 million high-quality reads, each with a distinct molecular identifier, were randomly selected from each sample. Reads with shared molecular identifiers were discarded instead of being binned into consensus sequences. MiTCR, set to a Q25 quality threshold and the strictest error-elimination algorithm, was used for CDR3 identification, clonotype clustering and error correction. A nonparametric unseen species model with Euler transformation was used to estimate a lower bound on total TCR beta diversity. TCRdb ran its own pipeline on the public reads, namely fastp trimming at Q25 and MiXCR clone calling, and kept in-frame beta chains. Every entry covers one CDR3 protein and lists the most common genes and DNA from its rows. The V and J calls follow TCRdb's processing rather than the paper's. This sample gives 910,000 or so distinct CDR3 sequences in total; just over 50% of them show up just once. 20% to 25% of the sample is in the top ten clones.

This chain joins TRBV20-1 to TRBJ2-1; no D gene is confidently identified. This TCR derives from a woman aged 55-69 years in good health. The sequencing sample was made of blood. The CDR3 reads CSGTARHEQFF. The nucleotide sequence reads TGCAGTGGGACGGCCAGGCATGAGCAGTTCTTC.